What follows are 16 T cell receptor beta chains derived from one specimen sequenced in a study of blood T cell repertoires in COVID-19. The data were produced by immunoSEQ multiplex PCR, yet TCRdb's version contains in-frame clones alone and is incomplete. The repertoire holds around 110,000 clones, with approximately 78% as singletons. The sequenced material came from peripheral blood. The source of these receptors is a man aged 70-80 years with acute or convalescent COVID-19.

This chain connects TRBV6-5 to TRBJ2-2; D is ambiguous. The CDR3 is 14 residues long. Germline loops: CDR1 MNHEY, CDR2 SVGAGI. With 7 bases removed from V and 4 bases from J, the gap between germline ends came to 13 bases. CDR3 nucleotide sequence: TGTGCCAGCATTCAACAGCAGAGCACCGGGGAGCTGTTTTTT. Translated, it gives CASIQQQSTGELFF.

The chain carries TRBV9 and TRBJ2-7; possible D gene TRBD2, 5 bases. Germline V CDR1 and CDR2: SGDLS, YYNGEE. The CDR3 sequence is 16 residues long. V was clipped by 0 bases and J by 0 bases, with 13 bases between them. The CDR3 spells CASSVGVGEISYEQYF. For the CDR3, the DNA is TGTGCCAGCAGCGTAGGGGTCGGGGAAATCTCCTACGAGCAGTACTTC.

The chain has TRBV5-1 and TRBJ1-6, with D unclear. Deletions cut 2 bases from V and 0 bases from J, with 12 bases between. Germline V lookup: CDR1 SGHRS, CDR2 YFSETQ. This CDR3 is 17 amino acids long. In nucleotides, the CDR3 is TGCGCCAGCAGCTTTTCGACGGGTAGCTCCTATAATTCACCCCTCCACTTT. Its translation: CASSFSTGSSYNSPLHF.

The chain joins TRBV14 to TRBJ2-1; D unresolved. Germline V gene lookup returns CDR1 SGHDN and CDR2 FVKESK. V shed 1 base and J shed 7 bases, with 14 bases lying between them. This CDR3 contains 15 residues. CDR3 protein: CASSQARHLRNEQFF. The CDR3 nucleotides read TGTGCCAGCAGCCAAGCCCGACACCTCCGGAATGAGCAGTTCTTC.

The J gene is TRBJ2-3, the V gene TRBV3-1 (or the pseudogene TRBV3-2); the match to TRBD2 covers 8 bases. This CDR3 contains 14 residues. After removal of 4 bases from V and 3 bases from J, the junction contained 3 bases not matched to a gene. Germline lookup yields CDR1 LGHDT and CDR2 YNNKEL (reference sequence). The CDR3 loop is CASSPSSGTDTQYF. In DNA, the CDR3 is TGTGCCAGCAGCCCTTCTAGCGGGACAGATACGCAGTATTTT.

This clone was seen only once. This chain connects TRBV4-2 to TRBJ2-3, with D possibly being TRBD1 (8 bases). V lost 3 bases, J lost 0 bases, and 16 bases lay in between. Germline V gene lookup returns CDR1 LGHNA and CDR2 YNFKEQ. CDR3 length: 17 amino acids. CDR3 DNA sequence: TGTGCCAGCAGCCAGAAGACAGGGGAGGGGAGCACAGATACGCAGTATTTT. This sequence encodes CASSQKTGEGSTDTQYF.

The rearrangement uses TRBV19 and TRBJ1-1; tentative D call: TRBD1 (6 bases). This CDR3 contains 14 residues. The germline CDR1 and CDR2 sequences are LNHDA and SQIVND (reference sequence). Trimming left V 6 bases short and J 1 base short, with 12 bases between. The CDR3 nucleotides are TGTGCCAGTAGCCTAGGGACACCGAACACTGAAGCTTTCTTT. Protein sequence: CASSLGTPNTEAFF.

The rearrangement joins TRBV6-1 to TRBJ2-3; D is perhaps TRBD1 (6 bases). The CDR3 is 16 amino acids. The germline gives CDR1 MNHNS, CDR2 SASEGT. V was shortened by 1 base and J by 2 bases, with 13 bases between the two germline ends. The CDR3 DNA follows: TGTGCCAGCAGTGAAGACCGAACAGGGTCCACAGATACGCAGTATTTT. As protein: CASSEDRTGSTDTQYF.

The chain has TRBV18 and TRBJ1-1, with TRBD1 identical over 8 bases. This CDR3 contains 15 residues. From germline, CDR1 is KGHSH and CDR2 LQKENI. With V trimmed by 4 bases and J by 1 base, 5 bases remained unmatched. CDR3 in DNA: TGTGCCAGCTCACAATCCGGGACAGGGAACACTGAAGCTTTCTTT. This gives the protein CASSQSGTGNTEAFF.

The DNA of the CDR3 is TGTGCCACCAGCCGACCCGGACCGGGATACGAGCAGTACTTC. This sequence encodes CATSRPGPGYEQYF. V gene TRBV15 combines with J gene TRBJ2-7; maybe TRBD2 (5 bases). V was trimmed by 5 bases and J by 4 bases, leaving 15 bases between them. The CDR3 has 14 residues. CDR1 is LNHNV and CDR2 is YYDKDF in the germline V gene (reference sequence).

The V call is TRBV19, the J call TRBJ1-5, with D perhaps TRBD1 (5 bases). Germline-derived CDR1 and CDR2 are LNHDA and SQIVND (reference sequence). Trimming pared 5 bases from V and 4 bases from J, leaving 6 bases between. CDR3 length: 12 residues. CDR3 DNA: TGTGCCAGTAGTGGGGGGAATCAGCCCCAGCATTTT. Translation gives CASSGGNQPQHF.

The chain recombines TRBV4-2 with TRBJ2-1; 13 positions agree with TRBD2. From germline, CDR1 is LGHNA and CDR2 YNFKEQ. V shed 4 bases, J shed 7 bases, and the junction held 16 bases outside the gene matches. The CDR3 contains 19 residues. CDR3: CASSPDRGRRTSGRNEQFF. Here the CDR3 DNA reads TGTGCCAGCAGCCCCGACAGGGGGCGCCGGACTAGCGGGAGAAATGAGCAGTTCTTC.

V is TRBV6-5 and J is TRBJ1-1, with D unresolved. Germline lookup yields CDR1 MNHEY and CDR2 SVGAGI. The CDR3 length is 15 residues. The V end was cut by 0 bases, the J end by 5 bases, with 13 bases between. DNA for the CDR3: TGTGCCAGCAGTTACTCGAAATACGCGATGACTGAAGCTTTCTTT. The encoded protein is CASSYSKYAMTEAFF.

The rearrangement joins TRBV6-1 to TRBJ1-1; 8 nucleotides agree with TRBD1. The CDR3 has 14 amino acids. Germline V gene data show CDR1 as MNHNS and CDR2 as SASEGT. The V gene end was trimmed by 10 bases and the J gene end by 5 bases; junction bases not matched to a gene: 12. CDR3 nucleotides: TGTGCCATATCGTCCGACAGGGGAAGGACTGAAGCTTTCTTT. This codes for CAISSDRGRTEAFF.

The chain has TRBV10-2 and TRBJ1-2; D gene unclear. Germline V gene lookup returns CDR1 WSHSY and CDR2 SAAADI. Trimming cost V 6 bases and J 8 bases, with 19 bases left between them. The CDR3 covers 14 residues. CDR3 DNA: TGCGCCAGCAGCCCATTGACCGGCGGAGTGGGCTACACCTTC. As protein: CASSPLTGGVGYTF.

This clone was seen a few times. V and J are TRBV30 and TRBJ1-4; no reliable D call. Germline V gene sequence: CDR1 GTSNPN, CDR2 SVGIG (reference sequence). The length of the CDR3 is 15 residues. V lost 1 base and J lost 6, with 15 bases in between. DNA for the CDR3: TGTGCCTGGAGTGGCACAGTGGGAGGATATGAAAAACTGTTTTTT. Its translation is CAWSGTVGGYEKLFF.